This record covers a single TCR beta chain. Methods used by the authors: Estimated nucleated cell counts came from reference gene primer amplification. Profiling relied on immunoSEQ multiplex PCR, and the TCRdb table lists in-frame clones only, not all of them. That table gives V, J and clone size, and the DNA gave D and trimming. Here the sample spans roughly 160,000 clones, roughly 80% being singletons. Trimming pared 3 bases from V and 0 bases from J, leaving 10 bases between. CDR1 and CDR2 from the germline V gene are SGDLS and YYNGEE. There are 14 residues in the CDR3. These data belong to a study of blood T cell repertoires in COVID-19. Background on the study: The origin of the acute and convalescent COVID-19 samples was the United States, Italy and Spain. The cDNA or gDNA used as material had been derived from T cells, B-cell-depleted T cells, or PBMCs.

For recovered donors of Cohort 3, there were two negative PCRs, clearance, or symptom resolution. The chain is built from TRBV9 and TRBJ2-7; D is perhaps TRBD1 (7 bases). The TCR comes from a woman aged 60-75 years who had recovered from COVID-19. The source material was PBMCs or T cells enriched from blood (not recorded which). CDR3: CASSGRDSSYEQYF. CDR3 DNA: TGTGCCAGCAGCGGGAGGGACAGCTCCTACGAGCAGTACTTC.